What follows are 31 T cell receptor beta chains derived from one specimen sequenced in a study of blood T cell repertoires in COVID-19 (dated by TCRdb to the early 2020s). To prepare the library, the immunoSEQ multiplex PCR assay was applied. Entries here come from immuneACCESS through TCRdb and include only in-frame sequences with V and J called. Some clones fail to appear in such tables; in the studies checked, an unresolved V gene covers under half of the shortfall, and the cause of the remainder is unknown. The sample records some 220,000 clones, 85% to 95% of which are singletons. The ten largest clones capture 0.83% of the sample. Sequencing used peripheral blood. These receptors came from a man younger than 45 with COVID-19, enrolled during active disease.

This chain joins TRBV5-1 and TRBJ2-1, with 10 bases fitting TRBD1. This CDR3 contains 14 residues. The germline V gene encodes CDR1 SGHRS and CDR2 YFSETQ. The V and J ends lost 4 bases and 7 bases, in that order; junction bases with no gene match: 5. The CDR3 DNA reads as TGCGCCAGCAGCGGACAGGGGGGTGGTAATGAGCAGTTCTTC. Translating gives CASSGQGGGNEQFF. The full variable domain, with the rest looked up from reference TRBV5-1 and TRBJ2-1, is KAGVTQTPRYLIKTRGQQVTLSCSPISGHRSVSWYQQTPGQGLQFLFEYFSETQRNKGNFPGRFSGRQFSNSRSEMNVSTLELGDSALYLCASSGQGGGNEQFFGPGTRLTVL.

The gene calls are TRBV25-1 and TRBJ1-2, with TRBD1 identical over 9 bases. Trimming took 6 bases from V and 6 from J; bases not matched to a gene: 8. Germline lookup yields CDR1 MGHDK and CDR2 SYGVNS. The CDR3 has 14 amino acids. Written as DNA, the CDR3 is TGTGCCAGCAGCCCACAGGGGGCTCTAGATGGCTACACCTTC. This translates into CASSPQGALDGYTF.

The chain uses TRBV10-3 and TRBJ2-3, with 9 bases that match TRBD2. V trimming: 6 bases; J trimming: 0 bases; junction bases outside the gene matches: 7. The CDR3 length is 16 residues. Germline V CDR1 and CDR2: ENHRY, SYGVKD. The CDR3 is CAISQLAGTSTDTQYF. In DNA form, the CDR3 reads TGTGCCATCAGCCAACTAGCGGGTACTAGCACAGATACGCAGTATTTT.

The J gene is TRBJ1-1, the V gene TRBV5-1, with 8 positions matching TRBD1. The V and J ends lost 9 bases and 6 bases, in that order; junction bases with no gene match: 19. Germline values: CDR1 SGHRS, CDR2 YFSETQ. The CDR3 is made up of 16 amino acids. CDR3 DNA sequence: TGCGCCACCCAAACAGGCGGGACAGGCGAGGGGGCTGAAGCTTTCTTT. It specifies CATQTGGTGEGAEAFF. The full variable domain, in which reference TRBV5-1 and TRBJ1-1 provide the parts outside the CDR3, is KAGVTQTPRYLIKTRGQQVTLSCSPISGHRSVSWYQQTPGQGLQFLFEYFSETQRNKGNFPGRFSGRQFSNSRSEMNVSTLELGDSALYLCATQTGGTGEGAEAFFGQGTRLTVV.

CDR3 bases: TGCGCCAGCAGCTTCCAAACTAGTTCCAATGAGCAGTTCTTC. This codes for CASSFQTSSNEQFF. The V call is TRBV5-1, the J call TRBJ2-1; maybe TRBD2 (5 bases). The length of the CDR3 is 14 residues. In germline, CDR1 is SGHRS, CDR2 YFSETQ. V was trimmed by 2 bases and J by 6 bases, leaving 12 bases between them.

The table lists this clone with a count of one. V is TRBV2 and J is TRBJ2-3; TRBD2 matches 8 bases. J lost 0 bases, V lost 3 bases, and 5 bases had no gene match. The CDR3 spans 16 residues. The V gene's germline CDR1 is SNHLY and CDR2 FYNNEI. The CDR3 coding sequence is TGTGCCAGCAGTGACGGCGGGGGGTCTAGCACAGATACGCAGTATTTT. Translation gives CASSDGGGSSTDTQYF.

J is TRBJ1-6 and V is TRBV5-1; 8 nucleotides align to TRBD1. With 4 bases clipped from V and 5 bases from J, the junction kept 8 bases outside the gene matches. The CDR3 runs 16 residues. The germline V gene has CDR1 SGHRS and CDR2 YFSETQ. CDR3 nucleotides: TGCGCCAGCAGCACCGGACAGGGAGGAAATAATTCACCCCTCCACTTT. This sequence encodes CASSTGQGGNNSPLHF.

This sequence joins TRBV7-3 and TRBJ2-1; no clear D gene. Deletions cut 5 bases from V and 6 bases from J, with 11 bases between. CDR1 is SGHTA and CDR2 is FQGTGA in the germline V gene. The CDR3 is made up of 13 amino acids. For the CDR3, the DNA is TGTGCCAGCAGCCCTCAAGTCAGCAATGAGCAGTTCTTC. Translated, it gives CASSPQVSNEQFF.

On this clone itself: Other nucleotide sequences from this sample produce the same CDR3. V and J are TRBV19 and TRBJ1-1; 9 nucleotides match TRBD1. This CDR3 comprises 15 residues. V trimming: 4 bases; J trimming: 5 bases; junction bases outside the gene matches: 8. Germline CDR1 is LNHDA and CDR2 is SQIVND (reference sequence). The DNA of the CDR3 is TGTGCCAGTAGTAAGGGACAGGGCGGAGGTACTGAAGCTTTCTTT. Encoded protein: CASSKGQGGGTEAFF. The full variable domain, with the rest looked up from reference TRBV19 and TRBJ1-1, is DGGITQSPKYLFRKEGQNVTLSCEQNLNHDAMYWYRQDPGQGLRLIYYSQIVNDFQKGDIAEGYSVSREKKESFPLTVTSAQKNPTAFYLCASSKGQGGGTEAFFGQGTRLTVV.

The chain combines TRBV10-2 with TRBJ2-3, with 8 bases aligning to TRBD2. Germline CDR1 and CDR2: WSHSY and SAAADI. CDR3 length equals 15 residues. J lost 5 bases, V lost 3 bases, and 7 bases had no gene match. The CDR3 region is CASSDGVAGIDTQYF. CDR3 DNA: TGCGCCAGCAGTGACGGGGTAGCGGGGATAGATACGCAGTATTTT.

The chain carries TRBV15 and TRBJ1-2, with TRBD1 matching 7 bases. The V segment lost 3 bases and the J segment 2 bases; nucleotides outside the gene matches: 6. The CDR3 extends over 15 amino acids. Germline CDR1 reads LNHNV; CDR2 reads YYDKDF (reference sequence). For the CDR3, the DNA is TGTGCCACCAGCAGGGGACAGCGGCCAAACTATGGCTACACCTTC. Protein sequence: CATSRGQRPNYGYTF. Full variable domain (rest looked up from reference TRBV15 and TRBJ1-2): DAMVIQNPRYQVTQFGKPVTLSCSQTLNHNVMYWYQQKSSQAPKLLFHYYDKDFNNEADTPDNFQSRRPNTSFCFLDIRSPGLGDTAMYLCATSRGQRPNYGYTFGSGTRLTVV.

The rearrangement uses TRBV5-1 and TRBJ2-6; 7 nucleotides line up with TRBD1. The ends lost 0 bases at V and 7 bases at J; junction bases unmatched: 13. Germline V gene sequence: CDR1 SGHRS, CDR2 YFSETQ. The CDR3 length is 18 residues. The DNA of the CDR3 is TGCGCCAGCAGCTTGGTAGCCAGGGGGTTAGTGGGAGCCAACGTCCTGACTTTC. It yields the protein CASSLVARGLVGANVLTF.

The genes are TRBV9 and TRBJ2-3; D unresolved. Germline loops: CDR1 SGDLS, CDR2 YYNGEE. This CDR3 is built from 15 residues. V lost 2 bases and J 2 bases, leaving 12 bases between the germline ends. The CDR3 sequence: CASSVRVEPTDTQYF. CDR3 coding DNA: TGTGCCAGCAGCGTCCGGGTCGAACCCACAGATACGCAGTATTTT.

The V gene is TRBV4-1, the J gene TRBJ2-7; D is perhaps TRBD2 (6 bases). V was shortened by 1 base and J by 4 bases, with 17 bases between the two germline ends. The V gene's germline CDR1 is MGHRA and CDR2 YSYEKL. This CDR3 spans 16 amino acids. The CDR3 loop is CASSQVPGVWQYEQYF. The CDR3, as DNA: TGCGCCAGCAGCCAAGTCCCGGGGGTCTGGCAATACGAGCAGTACTTC.

This clone was observed a single time. The CDR3: CASSFRDSLNEKLFF. CDR3 bases: TGTGCCAGCAGCTTCCGGGACAGCCTAAATGAAAAACTGTTTTTT. The chain links TRBV5-4 to TRBJ1-4; 7 bases align to TRBD1. CDR1 is SGHNT and CDR2 is YYREEE in the germline V gene (reference sequence). The V gene end was trimmed by 2 bases and the J gene end by 5 bases; junction bases not matched to a gene: 6. The CDR3 is made up of 15 amino acids. The complete variable domain, with remaining parts taken from reference TRBV5-4 and TRBJ1-4, reads ETGVTQSPTHLIKTRGQQVTLRCSSQSGHNTVSWYQQALGQGPQFIFQYYREEENGRGNFPPRFSGLQFPNYSSELNVNALELDDSALYLCASSFRDSLNEKLFFGSGTQLSVL.

The rearrangement links TRBV10-2 to TRBJ2-2; TRBD1 is a possible D gene (5 bases). Trimming shortened V by 2 bases and J by 1 base, and 11 bases separated the two germline ends. The CDR3 has 16 amino acids. Looked up from germline, CDR1 is WSHSY and CDR2 is SAAADI. CDR3: CASSEVVRENTGELFF. CDR3 coding DNA: TGCGCCAGCAGTGAGGTGGTCAGGGAGAACACCGGGGAGCTGTTTTTT.

The rearrangement uses TRBV5-1 and TRBJ2-1, with 14 bases matching TRBD2. This CDR3 region has 17 residues. The germline V gene encodes CDR1 SGHRS and CDR2 YFSETQ. Losses at the gene ends were 5 bases for V and 7 bases for J; bases not matched to a gene: 11. CDR3 loop: CASRRGLAGDLGNEQFF. The CDR3 DNA follows: TGCGCCAGCAGGAGGGGACTAGCGGGGGATCTCGGGAATGAGCAGTTCTTC.

The chain combines TRBV18 with TRBJ1-2; D call uncertain. V lost 3 bases to trimming and J lost 6 bases, with 8 bases between them. Germline lookup yields CDR1 KGHSH and CDR2 LQKENI. The CDR3 loop spans 12 amino acids. CDR3 in DNA: TGTGCCAGCTCACCCACACGAAATGGCTACACCTTC. The encoded protein is CASSPTRNGYTF.

The chain joins TRBV4-1 to TRBJ1-2, with D maybe TRBD1 (6 bases). This CDR3 is built from 13 residues. Per the germline V gene, CDR1 is MGHRA and CDR2 is YSYEKL. Trimming took 1 base from V and 5 from J, leaving 8 bases between them. The CDR3 reads CASSQGRGYGYTF. CDR3 coding DNA: TGCGCCAGCAGCCAAGGAAGGGGGTATGGCTACACCTTC.

The chain joins TRBV5-6 to TRBJ2-1, with 7 nucleotides matching TRBD2. V trimming: 2 bases; J trimming: 8 bases; junction bases outside the gene matches: 10. Germline values: CDR1 SGHDT, CDR2 YYEEEE. This CDR3 region has 15 residues. The CDR3 is CASSFRTMGGYEQFF. In DNA form, the CDR3 reads TGTGCCAGCAGCTTTAGAACCATGGGGGGGTATGAGCAGTTCTTC.

This clone was detected once. J is TRBJ1-5 and V is TRBV19; D unclear. The CDR3 extends over 14 amino acids. V was cut by 3 bases and J by 3 bases, with 9 bases left in between. Germline CDR1 LNHDA, CDR2 SQIVND (reference sequence). This CDR3 is CASSIAGHNQPQHF. The DNA of the CDR3 is TGTGCCAGTAGTATCGCTGGCCACAATCAGCCCCAGCATTTT.

The chain joins TRBV5-1 to TRBJ1-4, with D possibly TRBD1 on 5 matching bases. The germline V gene encodes CDR1 SGHRS and CDR2 YFSETQ. Trimming left V 1 base short and J 17 bases short, with 18 bases between. The CDR3 totals 13 residues. The CDR3: CASSLNPRQYLFF. Here the CDR3 DNA reads TGCGCCAGCAGCTTGAACCCCCGACAGTATTTATTTTTT.

The V gene is TRBV5-6, the J gene TRBJ1-1; 8 bases line up with TRBD1. V trimming: 6 bases; J trimming: 1 base; junction bases outside the gene matches: 8. CDR1 and CDR2 from the germline V gene are SGHDT and YYEEEE. This CDR3 contains 15 residues. The CDR3 protein is CASTNPGQENTEAFF. CDR3 nucleotide sequence: TGTGCCAGCACAAACCCGGGACAGGAGAACACTGAAGCTTTCTTT.

This chain uses TRBV19 with TRBJ2-1; 7 nucleotides line up with TRBD1. Germline V gene sequence: CDR1 LNHDA, CDR2 SQIVND (reference sequence). The ends lost 4 bases at V and 8 bases at J; junction bases unmatched: 5. The CDR3 runs 13 residues. The DNA of the CDR3 is TGTGCCAGTAGTACGAGACAGGGCCATGAGCAGTTCTTC. Protein product: CASSTRQGHEQFF. Based on the CDR3 plus reference TRBV19 and TRBJ2-1, the full variable domain is DGGITQSPKYLFRKEGQNVTLSCEQNLNHDAMYWYRQDPGQGLRLIYYSQIVNDFQKGDIAEGYSVSREKKESFPLTVTSAQKNPTAFYLCASSTRQGHEQFFGPGTRLTVL.

The chain links TRBV13 to TRBJ2-7; 11 nucleotides match TRBD2. Germline V gene sequence: CDR1 PRHDT, CDR2 FYEKMQ (reference sequence). The V segment lost 8 bases and the J segment 3 bases; nucleotides outside the gene matches: 9. This CDR3 is built from 15 residues. In nucleotides, the CDR3 is TGTGCCAGCCGAGAGACTAGCGGGGATAACTACGAGCAGTACTTC. Encoded protein: CASRETSGDNYEQYF.

The rearrangement uses TRBV15 and TRBJ1-5, with D uncertain. Trimming pared 0 bases from V and 2 bases from J, leaving 5 bases between. Germline CDR1 and CDR2: LNHNV and YYDKDF (reference sequence). This CDR3 region has 14 residues. The CDR3 loop is CATSRDRGNQPQHF. For the CDR3, the DNA is TGTGCCACCAGCAGAGATCGGGGCAATCAGCCCCAGCATTTT.

The chain has TRBV29-1 and TRBJ2-5; tentative D call: TRBD2 (6 bases). Germline assignment: CDR1 SQVTM and CDR2 ANQGSEA. Trimming removed 4 bases at V and 5 bases at J, with 17 bases between. CDR3 length: 14 residues. The CDR3 DNA sequence: TGCAGCGTTGGAGGGACTCGTGTCGTGGAGACCCAGTACTTC. Protein sequence: CSVGGTRVVETQYF.

This chain joins TRBV29-1 and TRBJ1-2; 7 bases line up with TRBD1. This CDR3 comprises 14 residues. From germline, CDR1 is SQVTM and CDR2 ANQGSEA. Unmatched junction bases numbered 9, after V lost 6 bases and J lost 2 bases. This CDR3 is CSVAKGQPNYGYTF. DNA for the CDR3: TGCAGCGTGGCGAAGGGACAGCCCAACTATGGCTACACCTTC.

Note on this clone: Distinct nucleotide sequences in the sample also encode this CDR3. In DNA, the CDR3 is TGTGCCAGCAGCTTAGGAACTGACTATGGCTACACCTTC. This gives the protein CASSLGTDYGYTF. V and J are TRBV7-2 and TRBJ1-2, with D uncertain. Deletions cut 1 base from V and 3 bases from J, with 6 bases between. This CDR3 has 13 residues. Germline-derived CDR1 and CDR2 are SGHTA and FQGNSA.

The chain uses TRBV5-1 and TRBJ1-4; D unclear. Germline loops: CDR1 SGHRS, CDR2 YFSETQ. The CDR3 totals 14 residues. Trimming left V 4 bases short and J 0 bases short, with 7 bases between. The CDR3: CASSLGATNEKLFF. The CDR3 DNA is TGCGCCAGCAGCCTCGGTGCAACTAATGAAAAACTGTTTTTT.

The chain has TRBV4-2 and TRBJ1-2; 7 bases agree with TRBD1. The J segment lost 1 base and the V segment lost 6 bases, leaving 5 bases of the junction unmatched. The CDR3 sequence is 14 residues long. The germline V gene encodes CDR1 LGHNA and CDR2 YNFKEQ. This CDR3 reads CASRSQGDNYGYTF. The CDR3 DNA follows: TGTGCCAGCAGGTCTCAGGGGGATAACTATGGCTACACCTTC.